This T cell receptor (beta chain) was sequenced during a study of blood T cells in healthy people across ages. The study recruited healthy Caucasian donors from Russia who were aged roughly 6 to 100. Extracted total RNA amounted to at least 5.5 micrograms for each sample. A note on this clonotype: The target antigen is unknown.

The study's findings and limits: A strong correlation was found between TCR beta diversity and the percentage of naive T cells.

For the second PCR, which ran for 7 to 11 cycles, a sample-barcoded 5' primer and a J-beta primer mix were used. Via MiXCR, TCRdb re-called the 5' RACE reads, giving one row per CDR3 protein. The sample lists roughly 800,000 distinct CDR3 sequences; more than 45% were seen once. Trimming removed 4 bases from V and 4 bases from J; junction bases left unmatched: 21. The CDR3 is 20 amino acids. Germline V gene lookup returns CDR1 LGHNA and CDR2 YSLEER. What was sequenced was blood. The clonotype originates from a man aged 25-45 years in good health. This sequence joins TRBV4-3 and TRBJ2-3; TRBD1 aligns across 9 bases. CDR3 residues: CASSRMDRGFRGVEPDTQYF. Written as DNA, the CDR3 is TGCGCCAGCAGCCGAATGGACAGGGGTTTTAGGGGGGTGGAACCAGATACGCAGTATTTT.